This T cell receptor (beta chain) was identified during a study of response to subunit inactivated influenza vaccine. A single record per CDR3 protein comes from TCRdb applying MiXCR to the RT-PCR reads. The data show 200,000 to 300,000 distinct CDR3 sequences, with 12% seen just once and about 8% held by the top ten. This clonotype was seen more than once but under ten times. Its antigen is unknown. V was pared by 4 bases and J by 7 bases, with 20 bases between. Germline V gene lookup returns CDR1 MGHRA and CDR2 YSYEKL. CDR3 length equals 15 residues. Findings of the study overall: The study's authors posited that every seasonal influenza vaccination enlists few new T cells.

The clonotype originates from a man over 45 who received an inactivated influenza vaccine. The V gene is TRBV4-1, the J gene TRBJ2-7, with D tentatively TRBD2 (5 bases). Specimen: non-naive T cells sorted from PBMCs, collected roughly 2 weeks before vaccination. The CDR3 region has the DNA TGCGCCAGCAGCCCCCGGGATCCCCTATCGCGGGAGCAGTACTTC. This translates into CASSPRDPLSREQYF.